This section outlines one T cell receptor (beta chain) sequence together with its context. No antigen is known for it. The CDR3 consists of 16 residues. Trimming cost V 4 bases and J 4 bases; bases outside gene matches: 9. Per the germline V gene, CDR1 is SGHDN and CDR2 is FVKESK. The sample belongs to a study of T cell responses to AZD1222 COVID-19 vaccine. Study-wide results and limits: There were mostly white British donors and more females than males, and clonal diversity was possibly underestimated.

Sequencing was performed with immunoSEQ multiplex PCR; in TCRdb, only in-frame clones are kept and a portion is missing. The data show approximately 150,000 clones, approximately 94% seen once. The gene calls are TRBV14 and TRBJ2-1, with 8 bases matching TRBD1. This sequence originates from an adult who received the AZD1222 COVID-19 vaccine. The input for sequencing was peripheral blood, taken 28 days after the second AZD1222 dose. Written as DNA, the CDR3 is TGTGCCAGCAGCCCGAACCGGGACAGGCGATACAATGAGCAGTTCTTC. It codes for CASSPNRDRRYNEQFF.